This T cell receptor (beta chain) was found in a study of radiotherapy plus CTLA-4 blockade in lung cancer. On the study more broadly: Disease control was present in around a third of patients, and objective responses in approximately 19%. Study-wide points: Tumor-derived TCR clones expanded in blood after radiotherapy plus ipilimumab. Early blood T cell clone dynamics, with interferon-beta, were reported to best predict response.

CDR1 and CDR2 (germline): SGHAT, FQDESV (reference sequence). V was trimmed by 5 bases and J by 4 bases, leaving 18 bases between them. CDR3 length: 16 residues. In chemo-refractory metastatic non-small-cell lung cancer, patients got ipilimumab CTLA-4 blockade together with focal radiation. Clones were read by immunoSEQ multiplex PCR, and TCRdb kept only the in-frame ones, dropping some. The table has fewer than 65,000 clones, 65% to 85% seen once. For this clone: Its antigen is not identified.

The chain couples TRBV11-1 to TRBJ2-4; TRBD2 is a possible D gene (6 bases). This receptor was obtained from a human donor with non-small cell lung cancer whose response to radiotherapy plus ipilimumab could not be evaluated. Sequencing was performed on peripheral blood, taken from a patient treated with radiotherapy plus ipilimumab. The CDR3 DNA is TGTGCCAGCAGCCTTCGGATAGGGGCGGGAAAAAACATTCAGTACTTC. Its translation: CASSLRIGAGKNIQYF. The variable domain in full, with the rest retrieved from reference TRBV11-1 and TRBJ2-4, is EAEVAQSPRYKITEKSQAVAFWCDPISGHATLYWYRQILGQGPELLVQFQDESVVDDSQLPKDRFSAERLKGVDSTLKIQPAELGDSAMYLCASSLRIGAGKNIQYFGAGTRLSVL.